This T cell receptor (beta chain) emerged from a study of PD-1 blockade in mismatch repair-deficient tumors (dated by TCRdb to 2017 to 2019). Regarding the research as a whole: Between late 2013 and 2016, the trial enrolled some 91 consecutive patients with approximately 11 mismatch repair-deficient cancer types, every one of whom had been previously treated and was progressing. Tumor-associated T cell clones in the peripheral blood of patients responding to PD-1 blockade were tracked using deep sequencing of TCR CDR3 regions. Broad study findings and their caveats: After pembrolizumab, tumor-resident clones, which were often undetectable in blood before treatment, expanded rapidly and then contracted, generally ahead of radiologic responses.

For every enrolled patient, mismatch repair deficiency was confirmed by either polymerase chain reaction or immunohistochemistry. A few patients who responded to pembrolizumab therapy underwent TCR sequencing. The phase II trial prospectively evaluated PD-1 blockade with pembrolizumab in advanced mismatch repair-deficient cancers, independent of tissue of origin. Serial peripheral blood T cell samples were collected before and at multiple times after starting PD-1 blockade. Blood sampling times were reported as weeks after the first pembrolizumab dose. Comments on this clone: This receptor's antigen is unknown. No base quality values were provided; no much bigger clone lies one nucleotide off.

The germline V gene (reference sequence) supplies CDR1 LNHDA and CDR2 SQIVND. Trimmed from V: 8 bases; trimmed from J: 9 bases; junction bases lacking a gene match: 3. The CDR3 runs 12 residues from the cysteine to the phenylalanine. Kept here is only the CDR3 DNA, which spans 36 bases and is read in frame from base 1. Library prep was done by the immunoSEQ multiplex PCR assay. The table was pulled from immuneACCESS by TCRdb, which kept in-frame rearrangements only. Such tables lose some clones; where checked, under half of the loss comes from unresolved V genes, and the rest has no known cause. Present in this sample are about 63,000 clones, roughly 88% of which were seen just once. The ten largest clones capture about 15% of the sample.

The sequence was collected from an adult with mismatch repair-deficient cancer. The input for sequencing was peripheral blood, taken 52 weeks after starting pembrolizumab. This chain joins TRBV19 to TRBJ2-1, with TRBD2 matching 11 junction bases. The CDR3: CASSGLAVEQFF. DNA sequence: TGTGCCAGTTCGGGACTAGCGGTTGAGCAGTTCTTC. Supplemented by the reference TRBV19 and TRBJ2-1 proteins around the CDR3, the complete variable domain is DGGITQSPKYLFRKEGQNVTLSCEQNLNHDAMYWYRQDPGQGLRLIYYSQIVNDFQKGDIAEGYSVSREKKESFPLTVTSAQKNPTAFYLCASSGLAVEQFFGPGTRLTVL.